The 20 T cell receptor beta chains listed next were all sequenced from one sample in a study of cytomegalovirus exposure and HLA in healthy donors. PCR amplification relied on 60 Vbeta primers (plus 13 Jbeta primers). Repertoires were generated with immunoSEQ multiplex PCR, while TCRdb's copy carries only in-frame clones and drops some. The profile covers 100,000 to 150,000 clones, with more than 80% appearing a single time and around 8.9% taken by the ten largest. The sample consisted of PBMCs. All receptors derive from a man younger than 40 in good health and CMV-seropositive.

In its sample, this clone was seen a few times. V gene TRBV25-1 combines with J gene TRBJ1-4; D gene unclear. The germline gives CDR1 MGHDK, CDR2 SYGVNS. With 6 bases removed from V and 8 bases from J, the gap between germline ends came to 10 bases. The CDR3 runs 12 residues. In nucleotides, the CDR3 is TGTGCCAGCAGCCTTAGTTCGGAAAAACTGTTTTTT. Protein: CASSLSSEKLFF.

This rearrangement joins TRBV7-6 to TRBJ2-3; TRBD2 aligns across 7 bases. This CDR3 has 15 amino acids. CDR1 and CDR2 from the germline V gene are SGHVS and FNYEAQ. J was trimmed by 4 bases and V by 5 bases; bases with no gene match: 9. The CDR3 region is CASSTSSGDADTQYF. CDR3 in DNA: TGTGCCAGCAGCACCTCGAGCGGGGACGCAGATACGCAGTATTTT.

The chain combines TRBV7-9 with TRBJ1-2, with D tentatively TRBD1 (6 bases). CDR1 SEHNR and CDR2 FQNEAQ come from the germline V gene (reference sequence). CDR3 size: 16 residues. V gave up 4 bases and J gave up 3 bases, with 18 bases separating them. The CDR3 loop reads CASSSPDRPTDYGYTF. DNA of the CDR3: TGTGCCAGCAGCTCTCCCGACAGGCCAACTGACTATGGCTACACCTTC.

The V call is TRBV30, the J call TRBJ1-2, with 9 bases aligning to TRBD1. V was pared by 0 bases and J by 8 bases, with 4 bases of the junction left unmatched. Germline V gene sequence: CDR1 GTSNPN, CDR2 SVGIG (reference sequence). The CDR3 has 13 residues. In DNA, the CDR3 is TGTGCCTGGAGTGTACAGGGGGCGGTCGGCTACACCTTC. Its translation is CAWSVQGAVGYTF.

The chain has TRBV5-1 and TRBJ1-4; 10 positions agree with TRBD1. Germline assignment: CDR1 SGHRS and CDR2 YFSETQ. V dropped 5 bases and J dropped 5; count of bases not matched to a gene: 6. CDR3 length: 15 residues. The CDR3: CASRPGTGDNEKLFF. The CDR3 DNA sequence: TGCGCCAGCAGACCCGGGACAGGGGACAATGAAAAACTGTTTTTT.

The V gene is TRBV10-3, the J gene TRBJ2-7; D is possibly TRBD1 (5 bases). Germline V gives CDR1 ENHRY, CDR2 SYGVKD. The V and J ends lost 3 bases and 5 bases respectively, with 11 bases between them. The CDR3 is made up of 13 amino acids. CDR3 region: CAISDSTGHEQYF. CDR3 DNA sequence: TGTGCCATCAGTGATTCTACAGGCCACGAGCAGTACTTC.

This chain connects TRBV5-8 to TRBJ1-4; D is uncertain. The CDR3 runs to 16 residues. V was trimmed by 4 bases and J by 0 bases, leaving 13 bases between them. The V gene's germline CDR1 is SGHTS and CDR2 YDEGEE. In nucleotides, the CDR3 is TGTGCCAGCAGCCAAACACAGCAGGCAACTAATGAAAAACTGTTTTTT. Translating gives CASSQTQQATNEKLFF.

V is TRBV6-5 and J is TRBJ1-6; D possibly corresponds to TRBD1 (5 bases). The germline V gene encodes CDR1 MNHEY and CDR2 SVGAGI. The length of the CDR3 is 15 residues. Trimming cost V 5 bases and J 6 bases, with 14 bases left between them. The CDR3: CASSSRGGANSPLHF. In DNA form, the CDR3 reads TGTGCCAGCAGTAGTCGTGGAGGGGCTAATTCACCCCTCCACTTT.

CDR3 in amino acids: CASSLEVRMREKLFF. The CDR3 DNA reads as TGTGCCAGCAGCTTAGAAGTGCGGATGCGGGAAAAACTGTTTTTT. J is TRBJ1-4 and V is TRBV11-2; D call uncertain. Germline V gene sequence: CDR1 SGHAT, CDR2 FQNNGV. The germline V and J ends were trimmed by 0 bases and 8 bases, with 13 bases remaining between them. This CDR3 has 15 residues.

In this sample, this clone turned up a few times. The chain is built from TRBV5-1 and TRBJ1-5; 7 bases match TRBD1. There are 14 residues in the CDR3. CDR1 and CDR2 from the germline V gene are SGHRS and YFSETQ. V gave up 4 bases and J gave up 7 bases; unmatched junction bases: 8. In DNA form, the CDR3 reads TGCGCCAGCAGCGTGGGACAGAGAGGACAGCCCCAGCATTTT. Its translation: CASSVGQRGQPQHF.

This clone showed up just a few times. This chain uses TRBV19 with TRBJ2-5; 7 nucleotides match TRBD1. The end of the DNA aligns better with TRBJ2-7, so the J call may be wrong. This CDR3 comprises 13 residues. Germline assignment: CDR1 LNHDA and CDR2 SQIVND (reference sequence). CDR3 in DNA: TGTGCCAGTAGCCGGGACAGCACACGCGAGCAGTACTTC. This codes for CASSRDSTREQYF.

This rearrangement joins TRBV5-3 to TRBJ1-6; the D gene is possibly TRBD1 (5 bases). TRBV5-3 falls under the ORF class, with uncertain function. This CDR3 region has 15 residues. The V and J ends lost 5 bases and 13 bases respectively, with 22 bases between them. The CDR3 loop reads CARRPRRGSGSPLHF. In nucleotides, the CDR3 is TGTGCCAGAAGGCCCCGAAGGGGATCAGGGTCCCCCCTCCACTTT.

This sequence joins TRBV19 and TRBJ1-6; D not certain. The ends were cut back, 3 bases at V and 0 bases at J, with 15 bases in the middle. CDR3 size: 18 residues. The V gene's germline CDR1 is LNHDA and CDR2 SQIVND (reference sequence). CDR3 sequence: CASSMLAAYSSYNSPLHF. The DNA of the CDR3 is TGTGCCAGTAGTATGCTAGCAGCCTACAGCTCCTATAATTCACCCCTCCACTTT.

The J gene is TRBJ2-3, the V gene TRBV10-3; the match to TRBD1 covers 7 bases. J lost 2 bases, V lost 3 bases, and 17 bases had no gene match. In germline, CDR1 is ENHRY, CDR2 SYGVKD. The CDR3 length is 19 residues. CDR3: CAISDRGRNRGVPTDTQYF. The CDR3 DNA follows: TGTGCCATCAGTGATAGGGGGCGGAATCGTGGAGTTCCCACAGATACGCAGTATTTT.

The V and J genes are TRBV19 and TRBJ1-1; the D gene is possibly TRBD1 (5 bases). The CDR3 runs to 15 residues. The germline gives CDR1 LNHDA, CDR2 SQIVND (reference sequence). V was trimmed by 1 base and J by 4 bases, leaving 13 bases between them. CDR3 sequence reads: CASSIGGITRTEAFF. CDR3 in DNA: TGTGCCAGTAGTATAGGGGGCATCACTCGCACTGAAGCTTTCTTT.

The rearrangement joins TRBV5-6 to TRBJ2-1, with 10 bases lining up with TRBD2. Germline CDR1 reads SGHDT; CDR2 reads YYEEEE. The CDR3 contains 15 residues. With 1 base clipped from V and 5 bases from J, the junction kept 3 bases outside the gene matches. CDR3 residues: CASSLLLAGDNEQFF. The CDR3 nucleotides are TGTGCCAGCAGCTTGTTGCTAGCGGGGGACAATGAGCAGTTCTTC.

V and J are TRBV5-1 and TRBJ1-1; tentatively, D is TRBD1 (5 bases). Germline V gives CDR1 SGHRS, CDR2 YFSETQ. The CDR3 totals 15 residues. V was cut by 4 bases and J by 5 bases, with 18 bases left in between. In DNA form, the CDR3 reads TGCGCCAGCAGCCCAGGACACCCTCGGCAGACTGAAGCTTTCTTT. Translating gives CASSPGHPRQTEAFF.

This clone was counted between two and nine times. This chain connects TRBV6-4 to TRBJ2-1; D is possibly TRBD1 (5 bases). The CDR3 length is 14 residues. Deletions cut 0 bases from V and 4 bases from J, with 7 bases between. Germline V lookup: CDR1 MRHNA, CDR2 SNTAGT. The CDR3 is CASSDSGQYNEQFF. The CDR3 region has the DNA TGTGCCAGCAGTGACTCGGGGCAGTACAATGAGCAGTTCTTC.

The rearrangement links TRBV2 to TRBJ2-1; TRBD1 is a possible D gene (5 bases). In germline, CDR1 is SNHLY, CDR2 FYNNEI. CDR3 length: 12 amino acids. V was shortened by 4 bases and J by 9 bases, with 10 bases between the two germline ends. Written as DNA, the CDR3 is TGTGCCAGCAGTGTAGAAGGGGCTGAGCAGTTCTTC. It translates to CASSVEGAEQFF.

This chain connects TRBV21-1 to TRBJ2-2; the table's D call, TRBD1, was not checked against the DNA. TRBV21-1 is shown as a pseudogene. There are 15 residues in the CDR3. DNA for the CDR3: TGTGCCAGCAGCAACGGACAGGGGTGCACCGGGGAGCTGTTTTTT. Residues: CASSNGQGCTGELFF.